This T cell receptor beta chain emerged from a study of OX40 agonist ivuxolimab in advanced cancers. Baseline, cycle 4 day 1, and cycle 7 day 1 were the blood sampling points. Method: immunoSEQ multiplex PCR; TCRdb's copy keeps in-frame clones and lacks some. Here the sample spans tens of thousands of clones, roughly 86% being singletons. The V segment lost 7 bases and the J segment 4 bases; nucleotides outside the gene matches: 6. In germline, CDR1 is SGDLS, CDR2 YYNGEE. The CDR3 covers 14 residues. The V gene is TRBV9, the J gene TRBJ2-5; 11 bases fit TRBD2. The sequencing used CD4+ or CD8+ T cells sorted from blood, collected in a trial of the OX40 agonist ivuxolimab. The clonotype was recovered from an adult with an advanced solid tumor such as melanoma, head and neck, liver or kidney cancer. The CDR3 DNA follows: TGTGCCAGCGGTAGCGGGGGGGTACCAGAGACCCAGTACTTC. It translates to CASGSGGVPETQYF.